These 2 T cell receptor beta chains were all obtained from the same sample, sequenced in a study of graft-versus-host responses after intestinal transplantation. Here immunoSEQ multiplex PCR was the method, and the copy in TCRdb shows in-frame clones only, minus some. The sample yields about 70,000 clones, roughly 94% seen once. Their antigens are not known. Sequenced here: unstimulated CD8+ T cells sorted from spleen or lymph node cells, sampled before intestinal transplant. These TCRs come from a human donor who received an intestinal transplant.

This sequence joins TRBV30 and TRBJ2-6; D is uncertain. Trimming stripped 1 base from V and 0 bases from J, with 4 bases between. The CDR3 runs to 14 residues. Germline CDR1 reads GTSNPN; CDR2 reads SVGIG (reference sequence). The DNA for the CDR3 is TGTGCCTGGAGTGGGGGCTCTGGGGCCAACGTCCTGACTTTC. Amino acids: CAWSGGSGANVLTF.

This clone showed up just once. CDR3 sequence (DNA): TGCGCCAGCAGCCAAGATGGTGCCAGGGGAGACAATGAGCAGTTCTTC. Residues: CASSQDGARGDNEQFF. The chain links TRBV4-1 to TRBJ2-1; D might be TRBD1 (6 bases). The CDR3 spans 16 residues. Between the trimmed V and J ends, which lost 0 bases and 5 bases, there was a span of 14 bases. CDR1 MGHRA and CDR2 YSYEKL come from the germline V gene.